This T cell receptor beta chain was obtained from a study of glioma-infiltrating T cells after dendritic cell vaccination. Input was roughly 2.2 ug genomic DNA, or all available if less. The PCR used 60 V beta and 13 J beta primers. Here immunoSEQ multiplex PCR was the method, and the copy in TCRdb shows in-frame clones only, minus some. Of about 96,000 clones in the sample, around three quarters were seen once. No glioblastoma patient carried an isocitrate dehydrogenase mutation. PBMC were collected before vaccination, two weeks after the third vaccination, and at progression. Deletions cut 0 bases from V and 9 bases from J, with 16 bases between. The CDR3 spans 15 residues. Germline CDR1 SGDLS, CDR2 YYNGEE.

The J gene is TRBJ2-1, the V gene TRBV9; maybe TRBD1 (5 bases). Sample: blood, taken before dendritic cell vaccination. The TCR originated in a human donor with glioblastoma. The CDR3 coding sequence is TGTGCCAGCAGCGTAGAAGGACACGTGGGTGGTGAGCAGTTCTTC. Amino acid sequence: CASSVEGHVGGEQFF.